This T cell receptor (beta chain) appears in the sequencing data of a study of OX40 agonist ivuxolimab in advanced cancers. Germline V gene sequence: CDR1 MNHNS, CDR2 SASEGT. V lost 8 bases and J lost 0; bases outside the gene matches: 5. The CDR3 loop spans 14 amino acids. TCRdb's table, derived via immunoSEQ multiplex PCR, lists solely in-frame clones and lacks some. The data contain fewer than 90,000 clones, around 90% of them singletons. The clonotype was recovered from an adult with an advanced solid tumor such as melanoma, head and neck, liver or kidney cancer. The chain combines TRBV6-1 with TRBJ2-7; TRBD2 aligns across 9 bases. Source: CD4+ or CD8+ T cells sorted from blood, taken in a trial of the OX40 agonist ivuxolimab. CDR3: CASGTSRNSYEQYF. The CDR3 coding sequence is TGTGCCAGCGGGACTAGCCGGAACTCCTACGAGCAGTACTTC.